The 9 T cell receptor beta chains in this list originate from one sample, sequenced in a study of T-cell memory formation after mild COVID-19. TCRdb passed the 5' RACE reads through MiXCR, listing each CDR3 protein once. This sample has 150,000 to 200,000 distinct CDR3 sequences, with approximately 10% found just once. The sample taken for sequencing was PBMCs or a T cell subset sorted from them (not recorded which). The receptors were gathered from a man younger than 30 who had mild COVID-19 (a few samples of this study predate the infection). Cell type and time point are not known.

This clonotype was detected a few times. The chain carries TRBV20-1 and TRBJ2-3; D is perhaps TRBD1 or TRBD2 (5 bases each). CDR3 length: 14 residues. Germline CDR1 reads DFQATT; CDR2 reads SNEGSKA (reference sequence). Trimming cost V 3 bases and J 4 bases, with 14 bases left between them. The CDR3 loop reads CSARPRVRADTQYF. CDR3 DNA sequence: TGCAGTGCTAGGCCCAGGGTGAGGGCAGATACGCAGTATTTT.

The rearrangement links TRBV20-1 to TRBJ1-1; D gene unclear. The CDR3 loop spans 16 amino acids. V lost 3 bases to trimming and J lost 0 bases, with 17 bases between them. Germline CDR1 DFQATT, CDR2 SNEGSKA (reference sequence). Written as DNA, the CDR3 is TGCAGTGCTAGTGGTCAGACATTTAGCATGAACACTGAAGCTTTCTTT. It translates to CSASGQTFSMNTEAFF.

The chain recombines TRBV7-9 with TRBJ1-4; D unclear. V was shortened by 5 bases and J by 8 bases, with 6 bases between the two germline ends. The CDR3 consists of 11 residues. From germline, CDR1 is SEHNR and CDR2 FQNEAQ (reference sequence). CDR3 coding DNA: TGTGCCAGCAGCGAAGCCGAAAAACTGTTTTTT. Its translation: CASSEAEKLFF.

This clonotype was seen more than once but under ten times. The CDR3 nucleotides read TGCGCCAGCAGCTTGGGCGTACCCAATGAGCAGTTCTTC. Protein product: CASSLGVPNEQFF. The rearrangement joins TRBV5-1 to TRBJ2-1; no reliable D call. The CDR3 loop spans 13 amino acids. Germline loops: CDR1 SGHRS, CDR2 YFSETQ. Trimming removed 0 bases at V and 6 bases at J, with 7 bases between.

The CDR3 loop reads CASSSGVRTDTQYF. The CDR3 DNA reads as TGTGCCAGCAGCTCAGGGGTCCGCACAGATACGCAGTATTTT. V and J are TRBV5-8 and TRBJ2-3, with a tentative D call TRBD1 (6 bases). The germline V gene has CDR1 SGHTS and CDR2 YDEGEE. V lost 3 bases and J 1 base, leaving 9 bases between the germline ends. There are 14 residues in the CDR3. Combining the CDR3 with reference TRBV5-8 and TRBJ2-3 gives the whole variable domain EAGVTQSPTHLIKTRGQQATLRCSPISGHTSVYWYQQALGLGLQFLLWYDEGEERNRGNFPPRFSGRQFPNYSSELNVNALELEDSALYLCASSSGVRTDTQYFGPGTRLTVL.

This clonotype was seen only a few times. This sequence joins TRBV6-2 or TRBV6-3 and TRBJ1-2, with 7 positions matching TRBD1. This CDR3 region has 14 residues. Germline-derived CDR1 and CDR2 are MNHEY and SVGEGT. The V segment lost 2 bases and the J segment 8 bases; nucleotides outside the gene matches: 8. The CDR3 sequence: CASSYNNRGGGYTF. The CDR3 nucleotides read TGTGCCAGCAGTTACAACAACAGGGGAGGAGGCTACACCTTC.

In its sample, this clonotype was seen a few times. The chain carries TRBV24-1 and TRBJ2-5; perhaps TRBD1 as D (5 bases). The ends were cut back, 9 bases at V and 4 bases at J, with 11 bases in the middle. Germline values: CDR1 KGHDR, CDR2 SFDVKD. The CDR3 length is 12 residues. The DNA for the CDR3 is TGTGCCACCGCAGGGAACGGAGAGACCCAGTACTTC. As protein: CATAGNGETQYF.

The chain uses TRBV5-1 and TRBJ2-5, with D perhaps being TRBD1 or TRBD2 (6 bases each). CDR3 length equals 14 residues. V gave up 4 bases and J gave up 4 bases, with 14 bases separating them. Germline CDR1 is SGHRS and CDR2 is YFSETQ. The CDR3 DNA reads TGCGCCAGCAGCCAAGAGGGGGGCGGAGAGACCCAGTACTTC. The encoded protein is CASSQEGGGETQYF.

This clonotype was counted between two and nine times. The genes are TRBV24-1 and TRBJ2-7; possible D gene TRBD1, 5 bases. CDR3 length equals 17 residues. The germline V gene encodes CDR1 KGHDR and CDR2 SFDVKD. V gave up 0 bases and J gave up 2 bases, with 16 bases separating them. CDR3 region: CATSDLPGCTGTYEQYV. CDR3 DNA sequence: TGTGCCACCAGTGATTTGCCGGGTTGTACAGGAACCTACGAGCAGTACGTC.